The 31 T cell receptor beta chains listed next were all sequenced from one sample in a study of blood T cell repertoires in COVID-19 (TCRdb year 2020). Libraries came from the immunoSEQ multiplex PCR assay. Entries here come from immuneACCESS through TCRdb and include only in-frame sequences with V and J called. Some clones fail to appear in such tables; in the studies checked, an unresolved V gene covers under half of the shortfall, and the cause of the remainder is unknown. The sample has about 140,000 clones on record, around 90% of them singletons. The ten largest clones take up 1.5% to 1.9% of the sample. Sequencing used peripheral blood. Source of these receptors: a woman aged 55 to 70 with acute or convalescent COVID-19.

This clone has just one count. The chain is built from TRBV9 and TRBJ2-1, with 8 bases fitting TRBD2. There are 15 residues in the CDR3. V shed 7 bases and J 0 bases; nucleotides not matched to a gene: 6. Germline loops: CDR1 SGDLS, CDR2 YYNGEE. CDR3 protein: CASAIAGSSYNEQFF. The CDR3 DNA sequence: TGTGCCAGCGCTATAGCGGGGAGCTCCTACAATGAGCAGTTCTTC.

The chain joins TRBV7-2 to TRBJ2-7, with 7 bases that match TRBD1. Germline loops: CDR1 SGHTA, CDR2 FQGNSA. The J segment lost 1 base and the V segment lost 5 bases, leaving 8 bases of the junction unmatched. The CDR3 has 15 residues. In DNA, the CDR3 is TGTGCCAGCAGCCTGACCCGGGACAGTTCCTACGAGCAGTACTTC. Translation gives CASSLTRDSSYEQYF.

The table lists this clone with a few counts. The rearrangement links TRBV15 to TRBJ1-1; D unresolved. The CDR3 runs 15 residues. V gave up 3 bases and J gave up 0 bases, with 11 bases separating them. Germline V gene data show CDR1 as LNHNV and CDR2 as YYDKDF (reference sequence). The CDR3 sequence is CATSSGPQVNTEAFF. CDR3 DNA sequence: TGTGCCACCAGCAGCGGCCCCCAGGTGAACACTGAAGCTTTCTTT.

The chain combines TRBV6-5 with TRBJ2-2; 7 bases are a match to TRBD2. Germline V gene sequence: CDR1 MNHEY, CDR2 SVGAGI. With 6 bases clipped from V and 0 bases from J, the junction kept 4 bases outside the gene matches. This CDR3 is 15 amino acids long. This chain's CDR3 is CASRGLSTNTGELFF. CDR3 coding DNA: TGTGCCAGCAGGGGACTATCTACGAACACCGGGGAGCTGTTTTTT.

The chain joins TRBV10-3 to TRBJ2-1; D unresolved. Germline CDR1 and CDR2: ENHRY and SYGVKD. This CDR3 has 13 residues. V lost 3 bases and J lost 15, with 18 bases in between. DNA for the CDR3: TGTGCCATCAGTGACCCCACACTGGATGGCGGGTTCTTC. This translates into CAISDPTLDGGFF.

The table lists this clone with a count of one. The V gene is TRBV4-3, the J gene TRBJ2-7; the match to TRBD1 covers 10 bases. In germline, CDR1 is LGHNA, CDR2 YSLEER. The V and J ends lost 0 bases and 3 bases, in that order; junction bases with no gene match: 5. CDR3 length equals 16 residues. DNA of the CDR3: TGCGCCAGCAGCCAAGAGGCGGGACAGGGGATCTACGAGCAGTACTTC. This gives the protein CASSQEAGQGIYEQYF.

This clone was observed once. The chain recombines TRBV7-9 with TRBJ1-1; no clear D. V dropped 8 bases and J dropped 5 bases, with 9 bases sitting between them. Germline loops: CDR1 SEHNR, CDR2 FQNEAQ (reference sequence). The CDR3 has 11 residues. CDR3 sequence reads: CASQTRTEAFF. The DNA of the CDR3 is TGTGCCAGCCAGACGAGGACTGAAGCTTTCTTT. The full variable domain, completed using reference TRBV7-9 and TRBJ1-1, is DTGVSQNPRHKITKRGQNVTFRCDPISEHNRLYWYRQTLGQGPEFLTYFQNEAQLEKSRLLSDRFSAERPKGSFSTLEIQRTEQGDSAMYLCASQTRTEAFFGQGTRLTVV.

V is TRBV3-1 (or the pseudogene TRBV3-2) and J is TRBJ1-5, with TRBD1 as a possible D gene (6 bases). The germline CDR1 and CDR2 sequences are LGHDT and YNNKEL (reference sequence). The germline V and J ends were trimmed by 8 bases and 1 base, with 9 bases remaining between them. The CDR3 consists of 13 residues. CDR3 in DNA: TGTGCCAGCGGCACAGGGAGCAATCAGCCCCAGCATTTT. Translating it yields CASGTGSNQPQHF.

This clone was recorded once. The V and J genes are TRBV29-1 and TRBJ2-3, with D possibly TRBD2 on 5 matching bases. Germline V gene lookup returns CDR1 SQVTM and CDR2 ANQGSEA. The germline V and J ends were trimmed by 2 bases and 0 bases, with 15 bases remaining between them. The CDR3 is made up of 16 amino acids. The CDR3 protein is CSVELGEQRSTDTQYF. The CDR3 DNA reads as TGCAGCGTTGAACTCGGTGAGCAGCGGAGCACAGATACGCAGTATTTT.

The sample holds one count of this clone. The J gene is TRBJ2-2, the V gene TRBV21-1; TRBD2 was called by the table and not checked on the DNA. TRBV21-1 is classified as a pseudogene. CDR3 size: 17 residues. The CDR3 here is CASKGTSGDANTGELFF. The CDR3 DNA reads as TGTGCCAGCAAAGGGACTAGCGGCGACGCGAACACCGGGGAGCTGTTTTTT.

The gene calls are TRBV9 and TRBJ1-6, with TRBD1 identical over 7 bases. The CDR3 is made up of 15 amino acids. The J segment lost 10 bases and the V segment lost 4 bases, leaving 11 bases of the junction unmatched. CDR1 and CDR2 from the germline V gene are SGDLS and YYNGEE. In DNA, the CDR3 is TGTGCCAGCAGCTCTCGGACAGGCGCCGAATCACCCCTCCACTTT. Translation gives CASSSRTGAESPLHF.

V gene TRBV9 combines with J gene TRBJ1-2; D is uncertain. The ends were cut back, 3 bases at V and 1 base at J, with 10 bases in the middle. The germline V gene has CDR1 SGDLS and CDR2 YYNGEE. The length of the CDR3 is 14 residues. Written as DNA, the CDR3 is TGTGCCAGCAGCGCGTCCGGGGTTAACTATGGCTACACCTTC. Translating it yields CASSASGVNYGYTF.

This clone was picked up one time. The genes are TRBV24-1 and TRBJ1-1, with D tentatively TRBD1 (5 bases). The V end was cut by 4 bases, the J end by 0 bases, with 14 bases between. The CDR3 is 16 amino acids. CDR1 is KGHDR, CDR2 SFDVKD, per germline. CDR3 protein: CATSDGGPSLNTEAFF. Here the CDR3 DNA reads TGTGCCACCAGTGACGGGGGACCGAGCCTGAACACTGAAGCTTTCTTT.

Only one count was recorded for this clone. V usage is TRBV19 and J usage is TRBJ2-5; 9 bases map to TRBD1. V was pared by 5 bases and J by 4 bases, with 11 bases of the junction left unmatched. This CDR3 region has 16 residues. Germline CDR1 is LNHDA and CDR2 is SQIVND (reference sequence). Here the CDR3 DNA reads TGTGCCAGTAGTTTCGGAGGGACAGGGAGAGGAGAGACCCAGTACTTC. Protein product: CASSFGGTGRGETQYF.

The V gene is TRBV15, the J gene TRBJ2-7; maybe TRBD1 (6 bases). The CDR3 contains 14 residues. Trimming took off 3 bases at V and 5 bases at J, with 14 bases between the two ends. In germline, CDR1 is LNHNV, CDR2 YYDKDF (reference sequence). CDR3 DNA: TGTGCCACCAGCAGTTACAGGGTTCGGGACGAGCAGTACTTC. This codes for CATSSYRVRDEQYF.

This clone was counted only a few times. This chain uses TRBV7-2 with TRBJ2-7; maybe TRBD2 (6 bases). Per germline, CDR1 SGHTA and CDR2 FQGNSA. The germline V and J ends were trimmed by 5 bases and 5 bases, with 10 bases remaining between them. The length of the CDR3 is 12 residues. This chain's CDR3 is CASSAGWDEQYF. In DNA, the CDR3 is TGTGCCAGCAGCGCGGGGTGGGACGAGCAGTACTTC.

The V gene is TRBV6-2 or TRBV6-3, the J gene TRBJ2-5; possibly TRBD1 for D (6 bases). V was cut by 5 bases and J by 5 bases, with 24 bases left in between. The CDR3 contains 17 residues. In germline, CDR1 is MNHEY, CDR2 SVGEGT. This CDR3 is CASSPHPVRQVGETQYF. In DNA form, the CDR3 reads TGTGCCAGCAGTCCACATCCCGTGAGACAGGTGGGGGAGACCCAGTACTTC.

This clone has at least ten counts. J is TRBJ2-5 and V is TRBV2; TRBD2 aligns across 13 bases. Germline V lookup: CDR1 SNHLY, CDR2 FYNNEI. CDR3 length: 17 residues. Trimming cost V 4 bases and J 0 bases; bases outside gene matches: 5. The CDR3 spells CASSGTSGGRNQETQYF. The CDR3, as DNA: TGTGCCAGCAGTGGGACTAGCGGGGGTCGTAACCAAGAGACCCAGTACTTC. The full variable domain, in which reference TRBV2 and TRBJ2-5 provide the parts outside the CDR3, is EPEVTQTPSHQVTQMGQEVILRCVPISNHLYFYWYRQILGQKVEFLVSFYNNEISEKSEIFDDQFSVERPDGSNFTLKIRSTKLEDSAMYFCASSGTSGGRNQETQYFGPGTRLLVL.

The chain employs TRBV27 and TRBJ1-2; TRBD1 matches at 8 bases. Germline assignment: CDR1 MNHEY and CDR2 SMNVEV (reference sequence). CDR3 length equals 13 residues. Germline trimming cut 6 bases from V and 4 bases from J; bases unmatched to any gene: 4. This CDR3 reads CASRGQEPYGYTF. In nucleotides, the CDR3 is TGTGCCAGCAGGGGACAGGAACCCTATGGCTACACCTTC.

The CDR3 nucleotides read TGTGCCAGCAGCTTAGATACAGGTATCTACGAGCAGTACTTC. Translated: CASSLDTGIYEQYF. The chain has TRBV7-9 and TRBJ2-7, with D possibly matching TRBD1 (5 bases). V was cut by 1 base and J by 3 bases, with 10 bases left in between. The CDR3 is 14 residues long. Germline lookup yields CDR1 SEHNR and CDR2 FQNEAQ (reference sequence).

The chain recombines TRBV5-5 with TRBJ2-3; 12 positions agree with TRBD2. The CDR3 covers 17 residues. The germline V gene has CDR1 SGHKS and CDR2 YYEKEE (reference sequence). With 3 bases clipped from V and 0 bases from J, the junction kept 5 bases outside the gene matches. CDR3 in DNA: TGTGCCAGCAGCTACAGGACTAGCGGGGATAGCACAGATACGCAGTATTTT. It is translated as CASSYRTSGDSTDTQYF.

The rearrangement links TRBV12-3 or TRBV12-4 to TRBJ2-3; no firm D call. The CDR3 totals 12 residues. V lost 6 bases and J lost 5, with 9 bases in between. CDR3 coding DNA: TGTGCCAGCAGCGCCGCAGGAGATACGCAGTATTTT. The encoded protein is CASSAAGDTQYF.

The chain couples TRBV10-3 to TRBJ2-1, with 9 positions matching TRBD2. CDR1 is ENHRY and CDR2 is SYGVKD in the germline V gene. The CDR3 runs 15 residues. V lost 2 bases and J lost 3; bases outside the gene matches: 2. The CDR3 region is CAISESGGNYNEQFF. In nucleotides, the CDR3 is TGTGCCATCAGTGAGAGCGGGGGGAACTACAATGAGCAGTTCTTC.

The chain is built from TRBV5-1 and TRBJ1-3; 7 bases line up with TRBD1. Losses at the gene ends were 4 bases for V and 2 bases for J; bases not matched to a gene: 9. The length of the CDR3 is 16 residues. Germline loops: CDR1 SGHRS, CDR2 YFSETQ. This chain's CDR3 is CASSATGTAPGNTIYF. The CDR3 DNA is TGCGCCAGCAGCGCGACAGGGACCGCGCCTGGAAACACCATATATTTT. Combining the CDR3 with reference TRBV5-1 and TRBJ1-3 gives the whole variable domain KAGVTQTPRYLIKTRGQQVTLSCSPISGHRSVSWYQQTPGQGLQFLFEYFSETQRNKGNFPGRFSGRQFSNSRSEMNVSTLELGDSALYLCASSATGTAPGNTIYFGEGSWLTVV.

The chain uses TRBV7-2 and TRBJ2-2; D is perhaps TRBD2 (6 bases). Per germline, CDR1 SGHTA and CDR2 FQGNSA. The germline V and J ends were trimmed by 5 bases and 2 bases, with 15 bases remaining between them. CDR3 length: 16 residues. The CDR3 is CASSPHGGSNTGELFF. CDR3 sequence (DNA): TGTGCCAGCAGCCCCCACGGGGGTTCAAACACCGGGGAGCTGTTTTTT.

The CDR3 DNA reads TGTGCCAGTAGTATGGGAGGGGTACTGGAAGCTTTCTTT. It specifies CASSMGGVLEAFF. The chain employs TRBV19 and TRBJ1-1, with D possibly matching TRBD1 (5 bases). CDR1 and CDR2 from the germline V gene are LNHDA and SQIVND (reference sequence). V lost 3 bases to trimming and J lost 8 bases, with 13 bases between them. The CDR3 is 13 residues long.

The rearrangement links TRBV18 to TRBJ1-5, with 10 positions matching TRBD1. V lost 5 bases to trimming and J lost 0 bases; unmatched junction nucleotides: 7. The V gene's germline CDR1 is KGHSH and CDR2 LQKENI. This CDR3 has 17 residues. The CDR3 is CASSDLTGGNSNQPQHF. The DNA of the CDR3 is TGTGCCAGCTCAGACCTGACAGGGGGCAATAGCAATCAGCCCCAGCATTTT.

The chain has TRBV25-1 and TRBJ1-1, with 9 bases matching TRBD1. The junction had 3 bases not matched to a gene; V was cut back by 7 bases and J by 6 bases. The length of the CDR3 is 12 residues. Germline-derived CDR1 and CDR2 are MGHDK and SYGVNS. The CDR3 nucleotides read TGTGCCAGCAAACGACAGGGGGCTGAAGCTTTCTTT. Protein product: CASKRQGAEAFF.

The rearrangement uses TRBV5-1 and TRBJ2-5; D perhaps matches TRBD2 (5 bases). Germline CDR1 and CDR2: SGHRS and YFSETQ. This CDR3 contains 15 residues. The V end lost 0 bases, the J end lost 2 bases, and 11 bases lay between the germline ends. CDR3 in DNA: TGCGCCAGCAGCTTGGGGCTAGCAAATCAAGAGACCCAGTACTTC. Translating it yields CASSLGLANQETQYF.

The chain couples TRBV5-4 to TRBJ2-7; 11 bases match TRBD1. This CDR3 is 14 amino acids long. Germline-derived CDR1 and CDR2 are SGHNT and YYREEE (reference sequence). Unmatched junction bases numbered 2, after V lost 4 bases and J lost 2 bases. The CDR3 reads CASSTDRGPYEQYF. In nucleotides, the CDR3 is TGTGCCAGCAGCACGGACAGGGGGCCCTACGAGCAGTACTTC.

This sequence joins TRBV5-1 and TRBJ2-2; 11 bases map to TRBD2. J lost 3 bases, V lost 2 bases, and 0 bases had no gene match. This CDR3 region has 15 residues. Germline values: CDR1 SGHRS, CDR2 YFSETQ. The DNA for the CDR3 is TGCGCCAGCAGCTTTAGCGGGGGGGACACCGGGGAGCTGTTTTTT. It yields the protein CASSFSGGDTGELFF.